Presented here are 23 T cell receptor beta chains from one specimen sequenced in a study of PD-L1 blockade in urothelial cancer. Some clones are missing from TCRdb's copy, which holds only in-frame ones; the method was immunoSEQ multiplex PCR. The table has around 130,000 clones, 70% to 85% seen once. The time point was: pretreatment peripheral blood. Source: PBMCs, taken around atezolizumab (anti-PD-L1) treatment. These receptors were obtained from a man aged 50 to 59 with urothelial cancer.

This chain connects TRBV25-1 to TRBJ2-7; 7 bases fit TRBD2. CDR3 size: 16 residues. Germline V gene data show CDR1 as MGHDK and CDR2 as SYGVNS. Trimming removed 0 bases from V and 5 bases from J; junction bases left unmatched: 10. The CDR3 DNA follows: TGTGCCAGCAGTGAATACCGAGGGGCAGGGAGGGACGAGCAGTACTTC. Its translation is CASSEYRGAGRDEQYF.

The chain employs TRBV15 and TRBJ2-1, with D maybe TRBD1 (6 bases). V was shortened by 3 bases and J by 10 bases, with 16 bases between the two germline ends. Looked up from germline, CDR1 is LNHNV and CDR2 is YYDKDF (reference sequence). The CDR3 is 14 amino acids. CDR3 sequence (DNA): TGTGCCACCAGCAGCCAATTGGACAGAAGCGAGCAGTTCTTC. This sequence encodes CATSSQLDRSEQFF.

The V gene is TRBV27, the J gene TRBJ1-4; D not certain. CDR1 is MNHEY and CDR2 is SMNVEV in the germline V gene (reference sequence). The CDR3 runs to 14 residues. The V end was cut by 6 bases, the J end by 8 bases, with 16 bases between. This CDR3 reads CASRVTYAAEKLFF. CDR3 in DNA: TGTGCCAGCAGGGTCACATATGCGGCGGAAAAACTGTTTTTT.

The V call is TRBV7-9, the J call TRBJ2-7; 7 nucleotides match TRBD2. Germline V gives CDR1 SEHNR, CDR2 FQNEAQ (reference sequence). V trimming: 2 bases; J trimming: 3 bases; junction bases outside the gene matches: 4. The CDR3 loop spans 14 amino acids. The CDR3: CASSLRDYGYEQYF. CDR3 nucleotide sequence: TGTGCCAGCAGCTTAAGGGACTACGGCTACGAGCAGTACTTC.

The rearrangement links TRBV6-6 to TRBJ2-5, with 8 bases lining up with TRBD2. Germline V gene data show CDR1 as MNHNY and CDR2 as SVGAGI (reference sequence). Losses at the gene ends were 4 bases for V and 5 bases for J; bases not matched to a gene: 6. The CDR3 runs to 14 residues. The CDR3 region is CASSSGLALETQYF. The CDR3, as DNA: TGTGCCAGCAGTTCCGGACTAGCTTTGGAGACCCAGTACTTC.

The genes are TRBV6-5 and TRBJ2-7; 7 bases fit TRBD2. The length of the CDR3 is 15 residues. V shed 7 bases and J 4 bases; nucleotides not matched to a gene: 13. The germline CDR1 and CDR2 sequences are MNHEY and SVGAGI. CDR3 coding DNA: TGTGCCAGCACTCCTCGTGCGGGAGAAATGTACGAGCAGTACTTC. Protein: CASTPRAGEMYEQYF.

V usage is TRBV6-5 and J usage is TRBJ1-5, with D unclear. The germline V gene has CDR1 MNHEY and CDR2 SVGAGI. V was trimmed by 0 bases and J by 4 bases, leaving 10 bases between them. The CDR3 sequence is 15 residues long. CDR3: CASSYSWSGNQPQHF. The DNA of the CDR3 is TGTGCCAGCAGTTACTCGTGGTCGGGGAATCAGCCCCAGCATTTT.

The chain recombines TRBV27 with TRBJ2-6; TRBD1 matches 8 bases. Germline V gene sequence: CDR1 MNHEY, CDR2 SMNVEV (reference sequence). CDR3 size: 16 residues. The V segment lost 6 bases and the J segment 2 bases; nucleotides outside the gene matches: 6. DNA for the CDR3: TGTGCCAGCAGACTACAGGGGGTAGCTGGGGCCAACGTCCTGACTTTC. Its protein is CASRLQGVAGANVLTF.

The chain joins TRBV6-5 to TRBJ2-5; D gene uncertain. The V end lost 2 bases, the J end lost 1 base, and 8 bases lay between the germline ends. This CDR3 comprises 14 residues. Germline assignment: CDR1 MNHEY and CDR2 SVGAGI. The CDR3 loop is CASSYRGRQETQYF. In DNA form, the CDR3 reads TGTGCCAGCAGTTACCGCGGCCGCCAAGAGACCCAGTACTTC.

V gene TRBV6-6 combines with J gene TRBJ1-5; D gene ambiguous. CDR3 length: 16 amino acids. Per germline, CDR1 MNHNY and CDR2 SVGAGI (reference sequence). Trimming left V 7 bases short and J 2 bases short, with 18 bases between. The CDR3: CASIERVRKGNQPQHF. CDR3 coding DNA: TGTGCCAGCATAGAGAGGGTCCGAAAGGGCAATCAGCCCCAGCATTTT.

Comment on this clone: In the same sample, other DNA sequences code for this CDR3. The chain couples TRBV7-2 to TRBJ2-5; D not certain. V was trimmed by 2 bases and J by 5 bases, leaving 6 bases between them. The germline gives CDR1 SGHTA, CDR2 FQGNSA. This CDR3 has 12 amino acids. The CDR3 loop reads CASSLYGETQYF. CDR3 DNA sequence: TGTGCCAGCAGCTTATATGGCGAGACCCAGTACTTC.

The V call is TRBV7-2, the J call TRBJ2-5, with D unresolved. V gave up 4 bases and J gave up 0 bases, with 6 bases separating them. Looked up from germline, CDR1 is SGHTA and CDR2 is FQGNSA. The CDR3 is 13 residues long. The CDR3 DNA sequence: TGTGCCAGCAGCTCATTTTACCAAGAGACCCAGTACTTC. Protein: CASSSFYQETQYF.

The V and J genes are TRBV28 and TRBJ2-4, with TRBD2 matching over 10 bases. CDR3 length: 16 residues. The germline V gene encodes CDR1 MDHEN and CDR2 SYDVKM. V dropped 5 bases and J dropped 6; count of bases not matched to a gene: 10. CDR3 nucleotides: TGTGCCAGCAGTCCAGGGACTAGCGTTTTCGGAAACATTCAGTACTTC. Amino acid sequence: CASSPGTSVFGNIQYF.

This chain joins TRBV29-1 and TRBJ2-2, with 9 bases fitting TRBD1. J gave up 1 base and V 4 bases, and 1 base lay outside the gene matches. The CDR3 contains 14 residues. Per germline, CDR1 SQVTM and CDR2 ANQGSEA. The CDR3 is CSVGTGENTGELFF. Here the CDR3 DNA reads TGCAGCGTTGGGACAGGGGAGAACACCGGGGAGCTGTTTTTT.

V and J are TRBV30 and TRBJ2-4; a weak D match, TRBD1 (5 bases). CDR3 size: 17 residues. The germline CDR1 and CDR2 sequences are GTSNPN and SVGIG (reference sequence). Deletions cut 3 bases from V and 1 base from J, with 19 bases between. As DNA, the CDR3 is TGTGCCTGGAGCCCAGGGAAAATAACTGGGGCCAAAAACATTCAGTACTTC. Translated: CAWSPGKITGAKNIQYF.

This clone has more than one count but fewer than ten. The chain carries TRBV7-9 and TRBJ1-6, with D unresolved. The CDR3 length is 13 residues. The V end was cut by 2 bases, the J end by 9 bases, with 8 bases between. Germline V gene lookup returns CDR1 SEHNR and CDR2 FQNEAQ (reference sequence). The CDR3 spells CASSLPEGSPLHF. In DNA, the CDR3 is TGTGCCAGCAGCTTACCTGAGGGTTCACCCCTCCACTTT. The complete variable domain, with remaining parts taken from reference TRBV7-9 and TRBJ1-6, reads DTGVSQNPRHKITKRGQNVTFRCDPISEHNRLYWYRQTLGQGPEFLTYFQNEAQLEKSRLLSDRFSAERPKGSFSTLEIQRTEQGDSAMYLCASSLPEGSPLHFGNGTRLTVT.

The J gene is TRBJ2-2, the V gene TRBV11-3; 12 bases line up with TRBD2. The junction had 3 bases not matched to a gene; V was cut back by 1 base and J by 6 bases. The CDR3 sequence is 16 residues long. The germline V gene encodes CDR1 SGHNT and CDR2 YENEEA. The CDR3 loop is CASSLVLAGGAGELFF. CDR3 nucleotide sequence: TGTGCCAGCAGCTTAGTACTAGCGGGAGGCGCCGGGGAGCTGTTTTTT.

The genes are TRBV19 and TRBJ2-4; a possible D gene is TRBD2 (7 bases). CDR3 length equals 13 residues. The V gene lost 2 bases and the J gene lost 6 bases, with 8 bases spanning the gap. The germline V gene encodes CDR1 LNHDA and CDR2 SQIVND (reference sequence). In DNA, the CDR3 is TGTGCCAGTAGTATACGGGGGGCAAACATTCAGTACTTC. This encodes CASSIRGANIQYF.

This sequence joins TRBV28 and TRBJ2-5; the D gene is possibly TRBD1 (5 bases). Per germline, CDR1 MDHEN and CDR2 SYDVKM. V lost 6 bases and J lost 2, with 13 bases in between. The CDR3 consists of 14 residues. The CDR3 sequence: CASSLQGRQETQYF. CDR3 nucleotide sequence: TGTGCCAGCAGCCTCCAGGGTAGGCAAGAGACCCAGTACTTC.

This chain connects TRBV7-2 to TRBJ1-5, with D unresolved. CDR3 length: 15 amino acids. V lost 1 base to trimming and J lost 7 bases, with 14 bases between them. CDR1 is SGHTA, CDR2 FQGNSA, per germline. In nucleotides, the CDR3 is TGTGCCAGCAGCTTAGATGGGAGGGCCTGGCAGCCCCAGCATTTT. Its protein product is CASSLDGRAWQPQHF.

This chain connects TRBV7-9 to TRBJ2-1; 9 bases align to TRBD2. V gave up 8 bases and J gave up 4 bases; unmatched junction bases: 9. The germline V gene encodes CDR1 SEHNR and CDR2 FQNEAQ (reference sequence). The CDR3 loop spans 15 amino acids. The CDR3 DNA reads as TGTGCCAGCGCGCCGACTAGCGGTGGTTACAATGAGCAGTTCTTC. Its translation is CASAPTSGGYNEQFF.

V gene TRBV5-6 combines with J gene TRBJ2-3; D may be TRBD1 (5 bases). Trimming shortened V by 2 bases and J by 5 bases, and 21 bases separated the two germline ends. The CDR3 contains 17 residues. Germline assignment: CDR1 SGHDT and CDR2 YYEEEE. The DNA of the CDR3 is TGTGCCAGCAGCTTCTACAACCAGGGAAGTATACAAGATACGCAGTATTTT. Protein product: CASSFYNQGSIQDTQYF.

This rearrangement joins TRBV7-9 to TRBJ2-3, with 9 bases identical to TRBD1. V lost 6 bases to trimming and J lost 6 bases; unmatched junction nucleotides: 10. Per the germline V gene, CDR1 is SEHNR and CDR2 is FQNEAQ (reference sequence). The CDR3 is 15 residues long. CDR3 residues: CASRKLGTGMDTQYF. CDR3 nucleotides: TGTGCCAGCAGAAAACTTGGGACAGGGATGGATACGCAGTATTTT.